This T cell receptor beta chain was identified in a study of T cell responses to AZD1222 COVID-19 vaccine. Study-level background: Second-dose intervals of approximately 4 or approximately 12 weeks were pooled. Broader study findings: Among those given AZD1222, only 6 or 7 were seropositive at baseline. The donors showed a predominance of white British ancestry and of females, with possible underestimation of clonal diversity. Distributed over spike, vaccine-associated CD4 TCRs predominated at 160-218 and 743-854.

CDR3 size: 15 residues. The J segment lost 10 bases and the V segment lost 0 bases, leaving 7 bases of the junction unmatched. CDR1 SGHRS and CDR2 YFSETQ come from the germline V gene. The table came from immunoSEQ multiplex PCR; TCRdb's copy has only in-frame clones and leaves some out. This table holds 95,000 to 150,000 clones, approximately 92% found once. With respect to this clone: Its antigen remains unidentified.

The gene calls are TRBV5-1 and TRBJ1-6; 7 nucleotides agree with TRBD1. The clonotype was recovered from an adult in good health. The starting material was peripheral blood, obtained on day 0 of AZD1222 vaccination. In DNA form, the CDR3 reads TGCGCCAGCAGCTTGGCGAGGGACAGAGGGTCACCCCTCCACTTT. This codes for CASSLARDRGSPLHF.